What follows are 32 T cell receptor beta chains derived from one specimen sequenced in a study of blood T cell repertoires in COVID-19. Some clones are missing from TCRdb's copy, which holds only in-frame ones; the method was immunoSEQ multiplex PCR. The data hold about 160,000 clones, with just under 85% observed a single time. Sequenced: peripheral blood. These receptor sequences come from a middle-aged man who had recovered from COVID-19.

The chain recombines TRBV6-5 with TRBJ2-1, with 7 nucleotides matching TRBD2. This CDR3 spans 12 amino acids. Germline V gene lookup returns CDR1 MNHEY and CDR2 SVGAGI. V lost 7 bases to trimming and J lost 7 bases; unmatched junction nucleotides: 4. The CDR3 nucleotides read TGTGCCAGCACTAGCGGTAAGAATGAGCAGTTCTTC. This gives the protein CASTSGKNEQFF.

The chain is built from TRBV7-9 and TRBJ1-4, with D uncertain. Trimming stripped 5 bases from V and 11 bases from J, with 12 bases between. The CDR3 contains 12 residues. Germline V gives CDR1 SEHNR, CDR2 FQNEAQ (reference sequence). CDR3 bases: TGTGCCAGCAGCCCAGAGAGGTATAAACTGTTTTTT. Encoded protein: CASSPERYKLFF.

The chain has TRBV11-3 and TRBJ1-4, with 7 positions matching TRBD1. Germline values: CDR1 SGHNT, CDR2 YENEEA. V trimming: 5 bases; J trimming: 6 bases; junction bases outside the gene matches: 9. The CDR3 is made up of 15 amino acids. CDR3 loop: CASSLTGQWDEKLFF. The DNA of the CDR3 is TGTGCCAGCAGCCTGACGGGACAGTGGGATGAAAAACTGTTTTTT.

This chain links TRBV12-2 with TRBJ1-5. TRBV12-2 is marked as a pseudogene. This CDR3 contains 18 residues. The DNA of the CDR3 is TGTGCAAGTCGCTTAGTTACTCACCGTCGCCTTAGCAATCAGCCCCAGCATTTT. This translates into CASRLVTHRRLSNQPQHF.

The chain carries TRBV3-1 (or the pseudogene TRBV3-2) and TRBJ1-6; 10 bases map to TRBD1. Germline CDR1 reads LGHDT; CDR2 reads YNNKEL (reference sequence). The CDR3 contains 18 residues. With V trimmed by 4 bases and J by 4 bases, 10 bases remained unmatched. The DNA of the CDR3 is TGTGCCAGCAGCCGATCCGGGACAGGGGCCCTTTATAATTCACCCCTCCACTTT. Residues: CASSRSGTGALYNSPLHF.

This clone was counted once. This chain connects TRBV9 to TRBJ2-1; 7 bases are a match to TRBD2. This CDR3 is built from 13 residues. The germline gives CDR1 SGDLS, CDR2 YYNGEE. Trimming removed 6 bases from V and 4 bases from J; junction bases left unmatched: 4. The CDR3 loop is CASNVGGYNEQFF. CDR3 DNA sequence: TGTGCCAGCAACGTGGGAGGGTACAATGAGCAGTTCTTC.

Only a few counts were recorded for this clone. The J gene is TRBJ1-4, the V gene TRBV25-1; D gene uncertain. This CDR3 comprises 16 residues. Germline V gene data show CDR1 as MGHDK and CDR2 as SYGVNS. V lost 3 bases and J 0 bases, leaving 11 bases between the germline ends. As DNA, the CDR3 is TGTGCCAGCAGTGATAGGACGGACTCAACTAATGAAAAACTGTTTTTT. The encoded protein is CASSDRTDSTNEKLFF.

The V and J genes are TRBV4-3 and TRBJ1-1; possibly TRBD1 for D (5 bases). Germline CDR1 LGHNA, CDR2 YSLEER. With 0 bases removed from V and 4 bases from J, the gap between germline ends came to 9 bases. There are 14 residues in the CDR3. CDR3 loop: CASSQDRGPTEAFF. The CDR3 DNA reads TGCGCCAGCAGCCAAGATAGGGGTCCCACTGAAGCTTTCTTT.

The chain carries TRBV6-6 and TRBJ1-6; D unresolved. The CDR3 sequence is 14 residues long. V dropped 0 bases and J dropped 10 bases, with 10 bases sitting between them. The germline gives CDR1 MNHNY, CDR2 SVGAGI (reference sequence). The CDR3 region has the DNA TGTGCCAGCAGTTACTCTGCAGGAAACTCACCCCTCCACTTT. Amino acids: CASSYSAGNSPLHF.

This clone was recorded only once. This chain uses TRBV30 with TRBJ2-5, with TRBD2 matching over 10 bases. There are 14 residues in the CDR3. V trimming: 5 bases; J trimming: 5 bases; junction bases outside the gene matches: 8. In germline, CDR1 is GTSNPN, CDR2 SVGIG (reference sequence). The CDR3 DNA follows: TGTGCCTGGGATAGCGGGAGGCCGGGCGAGACCCAGTACTTC. Its protein is CAWDSGRPGETQYF.

This chain uses TRBV9 with TRBJ2-1; tentatively, D is TRBD2 (7 bases). CDR1 and CDR2 (germline): SGDLS, YYNGEE. V lost 3 bases and J 2 bases, leaving 15 bases between the germline ends. CDR3 size: 16 residues. This CDR3 is CASSAIAGATYNEQFF. In DNA, the CDR3 is TGTGCCAGCAGCGCAATCGCGGGGGCCACCTACAATGAGCAGTTCTTC.

This sequence joins TRBV5-6 and TRBJ1-4, with 7 nucleotides matching TRBD1. After removal of 0 bases from V and 5 bases from J, the junction contained 4 bases not matched to a gene. Germline values: CDR1 SGHDT, CDR2 YYEEEE. The CDR3 covers 15 residues. In DNA, the CDR3 is TGTGCCAGCAGCTTGGCGGGACAGCTAAATGAAAAACTGTTTTTT. It is translated as CASSLAGQLNEKLFF.

The rearrangement joins TRBV4-2 to TRBJ1-5; perhaps TRBD1 as D (5 bases). The V and J ends lost 4 bases and 3 bases respectively, with 13 bases between them. Per germline, CDR1 LGHNA and CDR2 YNFKEQ. CDR3 length equals 15 residues. The CDR3 DNA follows: TGTGCCAGCAGCCGAGAGGACAAGAACAATCAGCCCCAGCATTTT. It is translated as CASSREDKNNQPQHF.

The V call is TRBV10-1, the J call TRBJ2-2, with D possibly matching TRBD2 (5 bases). The CDR3 runs 14 residues. Trimming took off 4 bases at V and 8 bases at J, with 14 bases between the two ends. The germline V gene encodes CDR1 WNHNN and CDR2 SYGVQD (reference sequence). The CDR3 DNA reads TGCGCCAGCAGTGGGAGACCCCGGGGAGGGGAGCTGTTTTTT. Translated, it gives CASSGRPRGGELFF.

The chain carries TRBV24-1 and TRBJ2-3, with D possibly matching TRBD1 (6 bases). From germline, CDR1 is KGHDR and CDR2 SFDVKD. The CDR3 is 15 amino acids. Trimming removed 1 base at V and 4 bases at J, with 11 bases between. CDR3 residues: CATSDFARGADTQYF. CDR3 DNA sequence: TGTGCCACCAGTGATTTTGCCAGGGGTGCAGATACGCAGTATTTT.

This clone has only a few counts. The chain joins TRBV4-3 to TRBJ1-6; tentatively, D is TRBD1 (5 bases). CDR1 is LGHNA and CDR2 is YSLEER in the germline V gene. The ends were cut back, 0 bases at V and 10 bases at J, with 16 bases in the middle. This CDR3 has 16 amino acids. This chain's CDR3 is CASSQDPRGGGSPLHF. The CDR3 region has the DNA TGCGCCAGCAGCCAAGACCCCCGGGGGGGTGGATCACCCCTCCACTTT.

The genes are TRBV27 and TRBJ2-1; 10 bases fit TRBD2. The CDR3 spans 15 residues. Trimming removed 7 bases from V and 0 bases from J; junction bases left unmatched: 3. Germline CDR1 is MNHEY and CDR2 is SMNVEV (reference sequence). In DNA form, the CDR3 reads TGTGCCAGCACCCAGCGGGAGGGCTCCTACAATGAGCAGTTCTTC. Protein product: CASTQREGSYNEQFF.

The rearrangement uses TRBV4-1 and TRBJ2-1; 15 bases map to TRBD2. CDR1 MGHRA and CDR2 YSYEKL come from the germline V gene. V dropped 1 base and J dropped 9; count of bases not matched to a gene: 4. CDR3 length: 16 residues. This chain's CDR3 is CASSQGGLAGGREQFF. As DNA, the CDR3 is TGCGCCAGCAGCCAAGGAGGACTAGCGGGGGGGCGTGAGCAGTTCTTC.

The chain has TRBV5-6 and TRBJ2-5; unclear D gene. The CDR3 is 14 residues long. From germline, CDR1 is SGHDT and CDR2 YYEEEE. V was shortened by 0 bases and J by 0 bases, with 6 bases between the two germline ends. Written as DNA, the CDR3 is TGTGCCAGCAGCTTGGGCGTGTACCAAGAGACCCAGTACTTC. Translating gives CASSLGVYQETQYF.

This rearrangement joins TRBV7-9 to TRBJ2-5, with D possibly being TRBD2 (6 bases). Germline V gives CDR1 SEHNR, CDR2 FQNEAQ (reference sequence). The germline V and J ends were trimmed by 2 bases and 5 bases, with 12 bases remaining between them. This CDR3 spans 14 amino acids. CDR3 in DNA: TGTGCCAGCAGCTTAATCGGGACTCAGGAGACCCAGTACTTC. Residues: CASSLIGTQETQYF.

V is TRBV7-9 and J is TRBJ2-6; 8 bases align to TRBD1. Losses at the gene ends were 5 bases for V and 0 bases for J; bases not matched to a gene: 12. The CDR3 extends over 19 amino acids. Germline-derived CDR1 and CDR2 are SEHNR and FQNEAQ (reference sequence). The CDR3 loop is CASSTKSGTGISGANVLTF. CDR3 coding DNA: TGTGCCAGCAGCACCAAATCCGGGACAGGCATCTCTGGGGCCAACGTCCTGACTTTC.

The chain carries TRBV11-1 and TRBJ1-1; 7 bases are a match to TRBD1. The CDR3 sequence is 14 residues long. V dropped 4 bases and J dropped 5; count of bases not matched to a gene: 7. Germline V gene lookup returns CDR1 SGHAT and CDR2 FQDESV (reference sequence). The CDR3 region is CASSSSTGLTEAFF. The CDR3 nucleotides read TGTGCCAGCAGCTCCTCGACAGGGCTGACTGAAGCTTTCTTT.

The DNA of the CDR3 is TGTGCCAGCAGTGGGGGGACAGACGAACTGTTTTTT. Its protein is CASSGGTDELFF. This rearrangement joins TRBV2 to TRBJ1-4; 7 bases align to TRBD1. CDR1 is SNHLY, CDR2 FYNNEI, per germline. There are 12 residues in the CDR3. With 4 bases clipped from V and 12 bases from J, the junction kept 5 bases outside the gene matches.

This chain connects TRBV7-2 to TRBJ2-1, with a tentative D call TRBD2 (6 bases). Trimming pared 1 base from V and 7 bases from J, leaving 8 bases between. The CDR3 sequence is 13 residues long. Germline CDR1 reads SGHTA; CDR2 reads FQGNSA. For the CDR3, the DNA is TGTGCCAGCAGCTTAGGGGAGGCTAATGAGCAGTTCTTC. Amino acids: CASSLGEANEQFF.

The chain couples TRBV5-5 to TRBJ2-7, with 9 bases lining up with TRBD2. Germline-derived CDR1 and CDR2 are SGHKS and YYEKEE (reference sequence). The J segment lost 2 bases and the V segment lost 4 bases, leaving 13 bases of the junction unmatched. The length of the CDR3 is 17 residues. The CDR3 protein is CASSPWRVSGGTYEQYF. The DNA for the CDR3 is TGTGCCAGCAGCCCCTGGAGGGTTAGCGGGGGAACCTACGAGCAGTACTTC.

The chain carries TRBV19 and TRBJ1-5, with 10 bases that match TRBD1. V was pared by 4 bases and J by 5 bases, with 5 bases of the junction left unmatched. The CDR3 consists of 15 residues. The V gene's germline CDR1 is LNHDA and CDR2 SQIVND (reference sequence). The CDR3 DNA reads as TGTGCCAGTAGTACAGGACAGGGGGGGTATCAGCCCCAGCATTTT. Translation gives CASSTGQGGYQPQHF.

The rearrangement uses TRBV28 and TRBJ2-7; D not resolved. The CDR3 loop spans 13 amino acids. Trimming cost V 2 bases and J 7 bases, with 12 bases left between them. Germline-derived CDR1 and CDR2 are MDHEN and SYDVKM. The CDR3 is CASSLGPVREQYF. CDR3 nucleotides: TGTGCCAGCAGTTTAGGTCCGGTCAGGGAGCAGTACTTC.

The chain couples TRBV6-2 or TRBV6-3 to TRBJ2-7, with D unclear. Germline V gives CDR1 MNHEY, CDR2 SVGEGT. Trimming stripped 2 bases from V and 3 bases from J, with 8 bases between. CDR3 length: 13 residues. The CDR3 here is CASSYPGRYEQYF. The CDR3 nucleotides read TGTGCCAGCAGTTACCCTGGCCGCTACGAGCAGTACTTC.

This sequence joins TRBV7-2 and TRBJ1-5; tentatively, D is TRBD1 (5 bases). This CDR3 region has 12 residues. Germline lookup yields CDR1 SGHTA and CDR2 FQGNSA. Trimming took 4 bases from V and 6 from J, leaving 7 bases between them. The CDR3 nucleotides read TGTGCCAGCAGCTCAACAGGTCAGCCCCAGCATTTT. Amino acid sequence: CASSSTGQPQHF.

This sequence joins TRBV9 and TRBJ2-3; 10 bases agree with TRBD1. The CDR3 extends over 16 amino acids. Trimming cost V 4 bases and J 1 base; bases outside gene matches: 6. Germline lookup yields CDR1 SGDLS and CDR2 YYNGEE. CDR3 nucleotide sequence: TGTGCCAGCAGCCCACGGGGGACAGGGGGCACAGATACGCAGTATTTT. This gives the protein CASSPRGTGGTDTQYF.

The chain carries TRBV5-1 and TRBJ2-1; 16 bases map to TRBD2. V dropped 6 bases and J dropped 7; count of bases not matched to a gene: 10. Germline CDR1 is SGHRS and CDR2 is YFSETQ. The CDR3 runs 17 residues. The CDR3 nucleotides read TGCGCCAGCACGGACAGGGGACTAGCGGGAGGGCAGAATGAGCAGTTCTTC. Translated, it gives CASTDRGLAGGQNEQFF.

The genes are TRBV6-5 and TRBJ1-1; D perhaps matches TRBD1 (5 bases). The germline V gene has CDR1 MNHEY and CDR2 SVGAGI. The CDR3 has 14 residues. The V gene lost 6 bases and the J gene lost 7 bases, with 18 bases spanning the gap. CDR3 residues: CASRPQGGGNEAFF. The CDR3 DNA reads as TGTGCCAGCAGACCTCAAGGTGGGGGGAATGAAGCTTTCTTT.